The rows below give T cell receptor beta chains drawn from one sample of a study of cytomegalovirus exposure and HLA in healthy donors. Profiled with immunoSEQ multiplex PCR; TCRdb holds only in-frame clones, not every one. The data contain about 250,000 clones, roughly 87% of them singletons. The sample consisted of PBMCs. The receptor set was obtained from a man younger than 30 in good health and CMV-seropositive. CDR3s include the opening cysteine and the closing phenylalanine or tryptophan. D genes are given only for firm matches. Clone size, where shown, is once, few, many, or a class for clones that have expanded.

clone_size j_call d_call v_call cdr3_nt cdr3_aa
once TRBJ2-3 - TRBV6-5 TGTGCCAGCAGCCGGGGAGAGGCTAGCACAGATACGCAGTATTTT CASSRGEASTDTQYF
once TRBJ2-3 - TRBV4-1 TGCGCCAGCAGCCAAGCGGCAGAGAGGACTCGGGATACGCAGTATTTT CASSQAAERTRDTQYF
- TRBJ2-1 TRBD2 TRBV30 TGTGCCTGGAGTGTACTAATACGGGAGGGCCTCCTGTTCTTC CAWSVLIREGLLFF
- TRBJ1-1 - TRBV10-3 TGTGCCATCAAGAACAGGGCGGGGACTGAAGCTTTCTTT CAIKNRAGTEAFF
- TRBJ1-1 - TRBV20-1 TGCAGTGCTCCAGAGAACACTGAAGCTTTCTTT CSAPENTEAFF
- TRBJ2-1 TRBD2 TRBV2 TGTGCCAGCAGTCCCATACTAGCGGGAGTCAGCAATGAGCAGTTCTTC CASSPILAGVSNEQFF
- TRBJ1-3 - TRBV30 TGTGCCTGGAACACAATCGGGGGAAACACCATATATTTT CAWNTIGGNTIYF
- TRBJ2-2 TRBD2 TRBV5-4 TGTGCCAGCAGGCGGGAGCCCGGGGAGCTGTTTTTT CASRREPGELFF
- TRBJ2-7 - TRBV5-6 TGTGCCAGCAGCTTGGAAAGGGGGTACGACGAGCAGTACTTC CASSLERGYDEQYF
- TRBJ1-1 - TRBV6-5 TGTGCCAGCAGCCACCTTGGACAGACGAACACTGAAGCTTTCTTT CASSHLGQTNTEAFF
- TRBJ1-3 - TRBV5-1 TGCGCCAGCAGCTTGGGAGGAAACACCATATATTTT CASSLGGNTIYF
- TRBJ2-1 TRBD2 TRBV7-2 TGTGCCAGCAGCGCCTCTAGCGGGAGGGCGGGGGAGCAGTTCTTC CASSASSGRAGEQFF
- TRBJ2-2 - TRBV6-6 TGTGCCACCCGCCCAACGGCGGGGACCGGGGAGCTGTTTTTT CATRPTAGTGELFF
- TRBJ2-5 - TRBV7-3 TGTGCCAGCAGCCTGGGGGTGGGAGAGACCCAGTACTTC CASSLGVGETQYF
- TRBJ1-1 - TRBV4-3 TGCGCCAGCAGCCGAGAGGGTTTTGAAGCTTTCTTT CASSREGFEAFF
- TRBJ1-1 - TRBV7-8 TGTGCCAGCAGCTTAGTGTACGGGGCGGTTGAAGCTTTCTTT CASSLVYGAVEAFF
- TRBJ1-1 - TRBV5-6 TGTGCCAGCAGCGGGCCGGTTGACACTGAAGCTTTCTTT CASSGPVDTEAFF
- TRBJ2-3 - TRBV2 TGTGCCAGCAGTGAAGGGAACGGAGATACGCAGTATTTT CASSEGNGDTQYF
- TRBJ1-1 - TRBV2 TGTGCCAGCAGTCGGACCCAGGCTGCAGAGGCGCGCGCTTTCTTT CASSRTQAAEARAFF
- TRBJ2-2 - TRBV6-1 TGTGCCAGCAGTGAACAGGACACCGGGGAGCTGTTTTTT CASSEQDTGELFF
few TRBJ2-7 - TRBV10-3 TGTGCCATCAGTGACGGACAGTACGAGCAGTACTTC CAISDGQYEQYF
- TRBJ2-2 - TRBV10-1 TGCGCCAGCCCCATAGAGGAATCCCGGGGGGAGCTGTTTTTT CASPIEESRGELFF
- TRBJ2-2 - TRBV19 TGTGCCAGTAGTTTTACAGGGCCCGGGGAGCTGTTTTTT CASSFTGPGELFF
- TRBJ1-1 TRBD1 TRBV6-5 TGTGCCAGCAGTTACTCGACAGGGCAGGAGGCTTTCTTT CASSYSTGQEAFF
- TRBJ2-1 - TRBV9 TGTGCCAGCAGCGTAGCCGGAGATTCTTACAATGAGCAGTTCTTC CASSVAGDSYNEQFF
- TRBJ2-7 TRBD1 TRBV5-1 TGCGCCAGCAGCACTTCAGGGGGCTCCTACGAGCAGTACTTC CASSTSGGSYEQYF
once TRBJ2-3 - TRBV6-4 TGTGCCAGCAGTGTTAGACCCCAACGCCCTCCGCAGTATTTT CASSVRPQRPPQYF
- TRBJ2-1 TRBD2 TRBV25-1 TGTGCCAGCAGTAGATCTAGCGGGAGCTCCTACAATGAGCAGTTCTTC CASSRSSGSSYNEQFF
once TRBJ2-1 - TRBV5-4 TGTGCCAGCAGCGGCAGAAACAATGAGCAGTTCTTC CASSGRNNEQFF
- TRBJ1-4 TRBD1 TRBV19 TGTGCCAGTGATCCAACAGGGGATGCAACTAATGAAAAACTGTTTTTT CASDPTGDATNEKLFF
- TRBJ2-6 - TRBV30 TGTGCCTGGAGTGCGGGGGTTTCCGGGACAGCTTCCTCTGGGGCCAACGTCCTGACTTTC CAWSAGVSGTASSGANVLTF
- TRBJ1-2 TRBD1 TRBV28 TGTGCCAGCAGTTTGGGCAGGGGGAATGGAGGCTACACCTTC CASSLGRGNGGYTF
- TRBJ1-1 - TRBV7-9 TGTGCCAGCAGCTTCTCTTCAGTGAACACTGAAGCTTTCTTT CASSFSSVNTEAFF
- TRBJ1-5 - TRBV18 TGTGCCAGCCGGGAGGGGGTCAATCAGCCCCAGCATTTT CASREGVNQPQHF
- TRBJ2-7 TRBD2 TRBV27 TGTGCCAGCAGTTTCTCACTAGCGGGCGGCTACGAGCAGTACTTC CASSFSLAGGYEQYF
- TRBJ2-3 - TRBV29-1 TGCAGCGTTGACAAGGGAGATACGCAGTATTTT CSVDKGDTQYF
- TRBJ2-1 - TRBV5-1 TGCGCCAGCAGCTTGTGGGATGAGCAGTTCTTC CASSLWDEQFF
- TRBJ1-2 TRBD1 TRBV28 TGTGCCAGCAGCCAAGGACAGGGACGGGGCAACTATGGCTACACCTTC CASSQGQGRGNYGYTF
- TRBJ2-7 - TRBV5-1 TGCGCCAGCAGCACACGAACAGGACCCTACGAGCAGTACTTC CASSTRTGPYEQYF
- TRBJ2-7 - TRBV6-6 TGTGCCAGCAGTTACTCGTGGCAGTACGAGCAGTACTTC CASSYSWQYEQYF
- TRBJ1-1 TRBD1 TRBV7-9 TGTGCCAGCAGCTTAGTGACAGGGGACACTGAAGCTTTCTTT CASSLVTGDTEAFF
- TRBJ2-7 - TRBV4-1 TGCGCCAGCAGCCAAGTGAAGGACAGTCGATACGAGCAGTACTTC CASSQVKDSRYEQYF
once TRBJ2-1 TRBD2 TRBV6-5 TGTGCCATCGGGGAGGGCTACAATGAGCAGTTCTTC CAIGEGYNEQFF
- TRBJ1-1 - TRBV5-1 TGCGCCAGCAGCTTAGACGGTATGAACACTGAAGCTTTCTTT CASSLDGMNTEAFF
once TRBJ2-3 - TRBV7-2 TGTGCCAGCAGCTTAGGGTTATCTTACGGGGGCTCGCATACGCAGTATTTT CASSLGLSYGGSHTQYF
- TRBJ1-1 - TRBV6-1 TGTGCCAGCAGTTTGGAGGGCCACACTGAAGCTTTCTTT CASSLEGHTEAFF
- TRBJ2-2 - TRBV25-1 TGTGCCAGCAGGTCCCAATCCTCCACCGGGGAGCTGTTTTTT CASRSQSSTGELFF
- TRBJ2-7 - TRBV6-5 TGTGCCAGCAGTTACTCTTGGGAGAGCTCCTACGAGCAGTACTTC CASSYSWESSYEQYF
- TRBJ1-4 - TRBV6-6 TGTGCCAGCAATGACAGCCCGGGGGTTGAAAAACTGTTTTTT CASNDSPGVEKLFF
- TRBJ2-3 TRBD2 TRBV29-1 TGCAGCGTTGAAGGGCCTAGCGGGAGCCCAGATACGCAGTATTTT CSVEGPSGSPDTQYF
few TRBJ2-7 - TRBV28 TGTGCCACCAGTATCGGGCCCTACGAGCAGTACTTC CATSIGPYEQYF
- TRBJ2-7 - TRBV5-6 TGTGCCAGCAGCTTGGTGACTAGAGACTACGAGCAGTACTTC CASSLVTRDYEQYF
once TRBJ2-3 - TRBV5-1 TGCGCCAGCAGCTTGGGATGGGGATTGACAGATACGCAGTATTTT CASSLGWGLTDTQYF
- TRBJ1-1 - TRBV30 TGTGCCTGGAGTGTAGAGTTCTCGAACACTGAAGCTTTCTTT CAWSVEFSNTEAFF
- TRBJ2-5 - TRBV6-1 TGTGCCAGCAGTGGGACCCCGCAAGAGACCCAGTACTTC CASSGTPQETQYF
- TRBJ2-1 - TRBV27 TGTGCCAGCAGCTCTTTAAGCTCCTACAATGAGCAGTTCTTC CASSSLSSYNEQFF